This TCR beta chain was identified during a study of shared clonotypes between healthy human individuals. In the naive CD8 group, cells lacked CD45RO and were positively selected for CCR7, so terminally differentiated effector memory CD45RA+ cells were left out. The CDR3 extends over 14 amino acids. The ends lost 5 bases at V and 4 bases at J; junction bases unmatched: 7. CDR1 GTSNPN and CDR2 SVGIG come from the germline V gene (reference sequence). Produced via immunoSEQ multiplex PCR; TCRdb's table is partial and in-frame only. The sample includes some 740,000 clones, around 92% seen only once; the top ten take less than 25%.

The chain employs TRBV30 and TRBJ1-3; 8 bases fit TRBD1. The source is a man aged 25-40 years in good health. Sample: naive CD8+ T cells sorted from blood. CDR3 DNA: TGTGCCTGGTGGACAGGGATTGCAGGAAACACCATATATTTT. This gives the protein CAWWTGIAGNTIYF.